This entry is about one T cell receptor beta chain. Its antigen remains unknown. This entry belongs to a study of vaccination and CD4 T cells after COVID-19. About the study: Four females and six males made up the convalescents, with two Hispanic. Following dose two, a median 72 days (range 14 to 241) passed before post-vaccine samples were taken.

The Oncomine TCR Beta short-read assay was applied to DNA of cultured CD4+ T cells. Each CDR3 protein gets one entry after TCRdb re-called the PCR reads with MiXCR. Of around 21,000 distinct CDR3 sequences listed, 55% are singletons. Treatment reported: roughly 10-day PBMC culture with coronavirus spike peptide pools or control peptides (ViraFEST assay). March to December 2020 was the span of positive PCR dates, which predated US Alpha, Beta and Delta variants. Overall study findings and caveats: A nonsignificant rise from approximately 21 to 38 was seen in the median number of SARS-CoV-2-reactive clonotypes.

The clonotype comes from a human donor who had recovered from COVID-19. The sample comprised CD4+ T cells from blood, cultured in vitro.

CDR3 loop: CASSLGVENTEAFF. The CDR3 DNA reads as TGTGCCAGCTCACTAGGAGTTGAGAACACTGAAGCTTTCTTT. This rearrangement joins TRBV18 to TRBJ1-1; D call uncertain. The length of the CDR3 is 14 residues. The V gene lost 4 bases and the J gene lost 1 base, with 10 bases spanning the gap. Germline V CDR1 and CDR2: KGHSH, LQKENI.